This is a list of T cell receptor beta chains from one sample in a study of T cells in Graves' hyperthyroidism and ophthalmopathy. Using its own MiXCR run on the multiplex PCR reads, TCRdb lists one record per CDR3 protein. Of hundreds of thousands of distinct CDR3 sequences listed, around 22% were seen once; the top ten hold approximately 10%. The source material was blood. The receptors were gathered from a woman aged 30 to 39 with Graves' ophthalmopathy. Each CDR3 is given with its conserved first and last residue. The D gene is left open where the match is weak. Some rows mark clone size as missing; the rest say once, few, many or name a class of expanded clone.

V gene: TRBV20-1
clone size: many
D gene: .
J gene: TRBJ1-1
CDR3 DNA: TGCAGTGCTAGACCAGACAGTGAAGCTTTCTTT
CDR3 protein: CSARPDSEAFF

V gene: TRBV5-1
clone size: many
D gene: TRBD1
J gene: TRBJ2-5
CDR3 DNA: TGCGCCAGCGGGACAGGGCAAGAGACCCAGTACTTC
CDR3 protein: CASGTGQETQYF

V gene: TRBV27
clone size: .
D gene: .
J gene: TRBJ2-7
CDR3 DNA: TGTGCCAGCAGCATCGTACAGGGCGAGCAGTACTTC
CDR3 protein: CASSIVQGEQYF

V gene: TRBV6-2/TRBV6-3
clone size: few
D gene: TRBD1
J gene: TRBJ1-1
CDR3 DNA: TGTGCCAGCACTTCCCCGGGACAGATGAACACTGAAGCTTTCTTT
CDR3 protein: CASTSPGQMNTEAFF

V gene: TRBV2
clone size: many
D gene: .
J gene: TRBJ1-1
CDR3 DNA: TGTGCCAGCAGAAGGGACGGTGAAACTGAAGCTTTCTTT
CDR3 protein: CASRRDGETEAFF

V gene: TRBV19
clone size: .
D gene: TRBD1
J gene: TRBJ2-3
CDR3 DNA: TGTGCCAGTAGTATTGGGACAGGGGTTGCCGATACGCAGTATTTT
CDR3 protein: CASSIGTGVADTQYF

V gene: TRBV11-2
clone size: many
D gene: .
J gene: TRBJ2-5
CDR3 DNA: TGTGCCAGCAGCTTAGGCCAGGGGGGGATGGAGACCCAGTACTTC
CDR3 protein: CASSLGQGGMETQYF

V gene: TRBV11-2
clone size: .
D gene: .
J gene: TRBJ2-7
CDR3 DNA: TGTGCCAGCAGCTTAGGGTTATGGGGCTACGAGCAGTACTTC
CDR3 protein: CASSLGLWGYEQYF

V gene: TRBV24-1
clone size: .
D gene: .
J gene: TRBJ1-1
CDR3 DNA: TGTGCCACCAGTGGAGGGGGGCAGGGCACTGAAGCTTTCTTT
CDR3 protein: CATSGGGQGTEAFF

V gene: TRBV18
clone size: .
D gene: .
J gene: TRBJ1-5
CDR3 DNA: TGTGCCAGCTCACCCGACACGAATAGCAATCAGCCCCAGCATTTT
CDR3 protein: CASSPDTNSNQPQHF

V gene: TRBV18
clone size: few
D gene: .
J gene: TRBJ1-3
CDR3 DNA: TGTGCCAGCTCACCGTCACCGAGGGACACCATATATTTT
CDR3 protein: CASSPSPRDTIYF

V gene: TRBV12-3/TRBV12-4
clone size: .
D gene: .
J gene: TRBJ1-2
CDR3 DNA: TGTGCCAGCAGTTTGCGGGGGGCAATTTCTAACTATGGCTACACCTTC
CDR3 protein: CASSLRGAISNYGYTF

V gene: TRBV28
clone size: few
D gene: .
J gene: TRBJ1-5
CDR3 DNA: TGTGCCAGCAGCCCGACCGAATGGGCTCAGCCCCAGCATTTT
CDR3 protein: CASSPTEWAQPQHF

V gene: TRBV3-1
clone size: .
D gene: .
J gene: TRBJ1-1
CDR3 DNA: TGTGCCAGCAGCCAAGGGGAGACAGCTAAAACCAACACTGAAGCTTTCTTT
CDR3 protein: CASSQGETAKTNTEAFF

V gene: TRBV7-6
clone size: many
D gene: .
J gene: TRBJ1-2
CDR3 DNA: TGTGCCAGCAGCTTCGGACGGCCGGGTTATGGCTACACCTTC
CDR3 protein: CASSFGRPGYGYTF

V gene: TRBV2
clone size: many
D gene: TRBD1
J gene: TRBJ2-7
CDR3 DNA: TGTGCCAGCAAGAGGTTGGGACAGGGGGACGACGAGCAGTACTTC
CDR3 protein: CASKRLGQGDDEQYF

V gene: TRBV7-2
clone size: many
D gene: .
J gene: TRBJ2-2
CDR3 DNA: TGTGCCAGCGCCCCCATGGCCGGGGAGCTGTTTTTT
CDR3 protein: CASAPMAGELFF

V gene: TRBV28
clone size: few
D gene: TRBD2
J gene: TRBJ2-5
CDR3 DNA: TGTGCCAGCAGTTTTGGGCTAGCGGCGGGGCGGACCCAGTACTTC
CDR3 protein: CASSFGLAAGRTQYF

V gene: TRBV7-9
clone size: .
D gene: .
J gene: TRBJ2-5
CDR3 DNA: TGTGCCAGCAGCTCGGACAGCTCAAAGACGGAGACCCAGTACTTC
CDR3 protein: CASSSDSSKTETQYF

V gene: TRBV29-1
clone size: .
D gene: TRBD1
J gene: TRBJ2-4
CDR3 DNA: TGCAGCGTTGAAGGTCGACAGGGGACCGTGGACATTCAGTACTTC
CDR3 protein: CSVEGRQGTVDIQYF

V gene: TRBV7-9
clone size: many
D gene: .
J gene: TRBJ1-5
CDR3 DNA: TGTGCCAGCAGCTCAACCACCGCCCGACAGGAGAATCAGCCCCAGCATTTT
CDR3 protein: CASSSTTARQENQPQHF

V gene: TRBV6-2/TRBV6-3
clone size: many
D gene: TRBD2
J gene: TRBJ2-7
CDR3 DNA: TGTGCCAGCGGAGCGGGGACCCTCTACGAGCAGTACTTC
CDR3 protein: CASGAGTLYEQYF

V gene: TRBV5-1
clone size: many
D gene: .
J gene: TRBJ1-5
CDR3 DNA: TGCGCCAGCAGCTTAATGGGACCCTCATCGGGGGAGCCCCAGCATTTT
CDR3 protein: CASSLMGPSSGEPQHF

V gene: TRBV4-1
clone size: many
D gene: .
J gene: TRBJ2-7
CDR3 DNA: TGCGCCAGCAGCCCTATCGGGGGTTTGGGCCGGCAGTACTTC
CDR3 protein: CASSPIGGLGRQYF

V gene: TRBV6-1
clone size: many
D gene: TRBD2
J gene: TRBJ2-2
CDR3 DNA: TGTGCCAGCAGTGCGAGCGGGGGGGCCGGGGAGCTGTTTTTT
CDR3 protein: CASSASGGAGELFF

V gene: TRBV28
clone size: few
D gene: .
J gene: TRBJ2-7
CDR3 DNA: TGTGCCAGCAGTTTGCAGGGGCTAAGGAGGGACGAGCAGTACTTC
CDR3 protein: CASSLQGLRRDEQYF

V gene: TRBV24-1
clone size: many
D gene: .
J gene: TRBJ1-3
CDR3 DNA: TGTGCCACCTCCTCATCAGGAAACTCTGGAAACACCATATATTTT
CDR3 protein: CATSSSGNSGNTIYF

V gene: TRBV30
clone size: many
D gene: .
J gene: TRBJ1-6
CDR3 DNA: TGTGCCTGGAGTGTTGCGGGGAATTCACCCCTCCACTTT
CDR3 protein: CAWSVAGNSPLHF

V gene: TRBV12-3/TRBV12-4
clone size: .
D gene: TRBD2
J gene: TRBJ2-5
CDR3 DNA: TGCGCCAGCAGCCAAGATGGCGGGAGGGCCGGGGAGACCCAGTACTTC
CDR3 protein: CASSQDGGRAGETQYF

V gene: TRBV20-1
clone size: many
D gene: .
J gene: TRBJ2-5
CDR3 DNA: TGCAGTGCTAGCGGGACAACCCGGGTGGAGACCCAGTACTTC
CDR3 protein: CSASGTTRVETQYF

V gene: TRBV14
clone size: .
D gene: .
J gene: TRBJ1-5
CDR3 DNA: TGTGCCAGCAGCCAAGATTACCTAAGACGTAGCAATCAGCCCCAGCATTTT
CDR3 protein: CASSQDYLRRSNQPQHF

V gene: TRBV7-9
clone size: many
D gene: .
J gene: TRBJ1-1
CDR3 DNA: TGTGCCAGCAGCTTATTAGGGCACGGCTGGAACACTGAAGCTTTCTTT
CDR3 protein: CASSLLGHGWNTEAFF

V gene: TRBV28
clone size: few
D gene: TRBD2
J gene: TRBJ2-5
CDR3 DNA: TGTGCCAGTCGCGGGGGAGGGTTGGTATCAGAGACCCAGTACTTC
CDR3 protein: CASRGGGLVSETQYF

V gene: TRBV30
clone size: many
D gene: .
J gene: TRBJ1-2
CDR3 DNA: TGTGCCTGGAGTGACGAGGGACACAGAGGCTACACCTTC
CDR3 protein: CAWSDEGHRGYTF

V gene: TRBV5-1
clone size: .
D gene: .
J gene: TRBJ1-1
CDR3 DNA: TGCGCCAGCAGCCCTTGGACAGAACCGTTGAACACTGAAGCTTTCTTT
CDR3 protein: CASSPWTEPLNTEAFF

V gene: TRBV28
clone size: many
D gene: .
J gene: TRBJ2-5
CDR3 DNA: TGTGCCAGCAATCGACGGGAAGAGACCCAGTACTTC
CDR3 protein: CASNRREETQYF

V gene: TRBV4-1
clone size: many
D gene: .
J gene: TRBJ1-2
CDR3 DNA: TGCGCCAGCAGCCAAGATTCTGGCAGCCCCTATGGCTACACCTTC
CDR3 protein: CASSQDSGSPYGYTF

V gene: TRBV28
clone size: many
D gene: .
J gene: TRBJ2-7
CDR3 DNA: TGTGCCAGCAGTTCGGGGATCGTCTCCTACGAGCAGTACTTC
CDR3 protein: CASSSGIVSYEQYF

V gene: TRBV6-5
clone size: .
D gene: .
J gene: TRBJ2-5
CDR3 DNA: TGTGCCAGCAGTTACTTAATAGCCGGGGCAGAGACCCAGTACTTC
CDR3 protein: CASSYLIAGAETQYF

V gene: TRBV27
clone size: many
D gene: .
J gene: TRBJ1-1
CDR3 DNA: TGTGCCAGCGTGGCTCGGCTGAACACTGAAGCTTTCTTT
CDR3 protein: CASVARLNTEAFF

V gene: TRBV20-1
clone size: many
D gene: TRBD2
J gene: TRBJ2-7
CDR3 DNA: TGCAGTGCTAGTTCGGGGGGTAACTACGAGCAGTACTTC
CDR3 protein: CSASSGGNYEQYF

V gene: TRBV11-2
clone size: few
D gene: .
J gene: TRBJ1-1
CDR3 DNA: TGTGCCAGCAGCTCCATACCGGGGGACGCGAACACTGAAGCTTTCTTT
CDR3 protein: CASSSIPGDANTEAFF

V gene: TRBV6-1
clone size: .
D gene: .
J gene: TRBJ1-3
CDR3 DNA: TGTGCCAGCAGTGATCTGGCAGGCGACGGAAACACCATATATTTT
CDR3 protein: CASSDLAGDGNTIYF

V gene: TRBV10-3
clone size: .
D gene: .
J gene: TRBJ2-5
CDR3 DNA: TGTGCCATCAGTGTCAAGCGGGAGACCCAGTACTTC
CDR3 protein: CAISVKRETQYF

V gene: TRBV15
clone size: many
D gene: .
J gene: TRBJ1-5
CDR3 DNA: TGTGCCACCAGCAGAGATCGGGGGGGGGGCCAGCCCCAGCATTTT
CDR3 protein: CATSRDRGGGQPQHF

V gene: TRBV20-1
clone size: many
D gene: TRBD1
J gene: TRBJ2-7
CDR3 DNA: TGCAGTGGGGTTGGCGGACAGGACTACGAGCAGTACTTC
CDR3 protein: CSGVGGQDYEQYF

V gene: TRBV30
clone size: many
D gene: .
J gene: TRBJ2-2
CDR3 DNA: TGTGCCTGGAGTCCTGACACCGACACCGGGGAGCTGTTTTTT
CDR3 protein: CAWSPDTDTGELFF

V gene: TRBV6-5
clone size: .
D gene: .
J gene: TRBJ2-7
CDR3 DNA: TGTGCCAGCAGTTCCGGGAAACCCTACGAGCAGTACTTC
CDR3 protein: CASSSGKPYEQYF

V gene: TRBV24-1
clone size: .
D gene: .
J gene: TRBJ1-1
CDR3 DNA: TGTGCCAGCAGTTTACGGCAACTCACTGAAGCTTTCTTT
CDR3 protein: CASSLRQLTEAFF

V gene: TRBV11-2
clone size: many
D gene: TRBD2
J gene: TRBJ2-7
CDR3 DNA: TGTGCCAGCAGCTTATTTATTAGCGGGACCTCCTACGAGCAGTACTTC
CDR3 protein: CASSLFISGTSYEQYF

V gene: TRBV19
clone size: few
D gene: .
J gene: TRBJ1-2
CDR3 DNA: TGTGCCAGTAGCCCGACAGCAAATACCCTCCTTAACTATGGCTACACCTTC
CDR3 protein: CASSPTANTLLNYGYTF

V gene: TRBV29-1
clone size: many
D gene: .
J gene: TRBJ1-1
CDR3 DNA: TGCAGCGTGGGGGAATCGGGACTCGTGGACACTGAAGCTTTCTTT
CDR3 protein: CSVGESGLVDTEAFF

V gene: TRBV9
clone size: few
D gene: .
J gene: TRBJ2-5
CDR3 DNA: TGTGCCAGCAGCGCCTCCCCGACAGTCTCGAGGGAGACCCAGTACTTC
CDR3 protein: CASSASPTVSRETQYF

V gene: TRBV4-1
clone size: .
D gene: TRBD1
J gene: TRBJ2-2
CDR3 DNA: TGCGCCAGCAGCGAAGACAGGGGGAACACCGGGGAGCTGTTTTTT
CDR3 protein: CASSEDRGNTGELFF

V gene: TRBV15
clone size: .
D gene: .
J gene: TRBJ2-2
CDR3 DNA: TGTGCCACCAGCAGCCGGGGACCGAACACCGGGGAGCTGTTTTTT
CDR3 protein: CATSSRGPNTGELFF

V gene: TRBV2
clone size: many
D gene: TRBD1
J gene: TRBJ1-1
CDR3 DNA: TGTGCCAGCAGCCGACCCTGGACAGGGAGGACTGAAGCTTTCTTT
CDR3 protein: CASSRPWTGRTEAFF

V gene: TRBV11-2
clone size: few
D gene: .
J gene: TRBJ1-1
CDR3 DNA: TGTGCCAGCAGCTCTACGACTTACAGGGCTGAAGCTTTCTTT
CDR3 protein: CASSSTTYRAEAFF

V gene: TRBV6-1
clone size: many
D gene: TRBD2
J gene: TRBJ2-5
CDR3 DNA: TGTGCCAGCAGGCTCGGGACTAGCCAAGAGACCCAGTACTTC
CDR3 protein: CASRLGTSQETQYF

V gene: TRBV20-1
clone size: few
D gene: .
J gene: TRBJ1-5
CDR3 DNA: TGCAGTGCCAGATGGGGTGGACAGCCCCAGCATTTT
CDR3 protein: CSARWGGQPQHF

V gene: TRBV28
clone size: .
D gene: TRBD2
J gene: TRBJ2-7
CDR3 DNA: TGTGCCAGCAGTTCCTCAAGACTAGCGGAGGGGTCCTACGAGCAGTACTTC
CDR3 protein: CASSSSRLAEGSYEQYF